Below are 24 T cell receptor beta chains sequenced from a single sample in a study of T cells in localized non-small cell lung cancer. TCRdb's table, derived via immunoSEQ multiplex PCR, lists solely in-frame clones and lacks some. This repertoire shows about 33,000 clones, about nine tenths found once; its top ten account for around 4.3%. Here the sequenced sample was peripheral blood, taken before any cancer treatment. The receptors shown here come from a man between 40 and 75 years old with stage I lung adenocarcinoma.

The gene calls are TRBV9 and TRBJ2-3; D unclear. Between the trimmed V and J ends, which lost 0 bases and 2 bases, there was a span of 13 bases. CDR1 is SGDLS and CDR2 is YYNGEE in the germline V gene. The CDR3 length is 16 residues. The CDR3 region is CASSVAAGGPTDTQYF. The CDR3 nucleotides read TGTGCCAGCAGCGTAGCGGCAGGCGGTCCCACAGATACGCAGTATTTT.

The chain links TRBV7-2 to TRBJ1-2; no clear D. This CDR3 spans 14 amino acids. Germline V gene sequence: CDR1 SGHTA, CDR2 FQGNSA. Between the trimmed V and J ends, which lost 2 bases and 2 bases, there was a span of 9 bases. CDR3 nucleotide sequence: TGTGCCAGCAGCTTAACTGCCGTAAACTATGGCTACACCTTC. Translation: CASSLTAVNYGYTF.

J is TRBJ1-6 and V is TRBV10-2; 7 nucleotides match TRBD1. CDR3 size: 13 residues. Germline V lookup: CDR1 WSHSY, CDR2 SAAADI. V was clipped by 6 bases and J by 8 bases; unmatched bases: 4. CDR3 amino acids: CASSDDRDSPLHF. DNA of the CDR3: TGCGCCAGCAGCGATGACAGGGATTCACCCCTCCACTTT.

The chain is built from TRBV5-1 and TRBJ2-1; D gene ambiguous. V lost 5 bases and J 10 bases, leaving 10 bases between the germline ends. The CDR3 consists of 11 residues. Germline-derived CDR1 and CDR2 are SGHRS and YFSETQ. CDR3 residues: CASRYEREQFF. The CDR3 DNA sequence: TGCGCCAGCAGATATGAGAGGGAGCAGTTCTTC.

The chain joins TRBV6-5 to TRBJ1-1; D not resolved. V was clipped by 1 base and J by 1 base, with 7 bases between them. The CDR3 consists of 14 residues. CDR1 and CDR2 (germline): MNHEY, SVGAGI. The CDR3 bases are TGTGCCAGCAGTTACTTTGACCAGAACACTGAAGCTTTCTTT. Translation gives CASSYFDQNTEAFF.

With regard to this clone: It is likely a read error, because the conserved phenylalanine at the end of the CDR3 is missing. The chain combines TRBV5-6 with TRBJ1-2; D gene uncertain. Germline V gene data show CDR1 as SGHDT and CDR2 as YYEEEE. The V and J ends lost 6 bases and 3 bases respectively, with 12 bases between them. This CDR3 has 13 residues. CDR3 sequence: CASINTEYYGYTL. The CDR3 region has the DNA TGTGCCAGCATCAATACAGAGTACTATGGCTACACCTTA.

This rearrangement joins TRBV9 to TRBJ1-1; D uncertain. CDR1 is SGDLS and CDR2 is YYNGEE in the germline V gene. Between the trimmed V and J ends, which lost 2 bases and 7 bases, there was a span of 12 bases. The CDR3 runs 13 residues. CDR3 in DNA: TGTGCCAGCAGCGTCTTGAGCGCTGGTGAAGCTTTCTTT. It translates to CASSVLSAGEAFF.

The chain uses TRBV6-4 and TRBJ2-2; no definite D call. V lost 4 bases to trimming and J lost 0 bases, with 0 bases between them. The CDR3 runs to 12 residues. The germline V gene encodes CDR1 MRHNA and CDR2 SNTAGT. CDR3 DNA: TGTGCCAGCAGTGCGAACACCGGGGAGCTGTTTTTT. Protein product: CASSANTGELFF.

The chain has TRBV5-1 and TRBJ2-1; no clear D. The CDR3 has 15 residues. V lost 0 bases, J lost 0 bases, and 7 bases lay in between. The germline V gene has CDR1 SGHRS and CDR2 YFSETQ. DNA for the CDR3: TGCGCCAGCAGCTTGGATGGAAGCTCCTACAATGAGCAGTTCTTC. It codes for CASSLDGSSYNEQFF.

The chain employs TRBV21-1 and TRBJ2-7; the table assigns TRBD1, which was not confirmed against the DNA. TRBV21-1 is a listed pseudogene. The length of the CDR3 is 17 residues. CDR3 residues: CASSKEVGDRERGEQYF. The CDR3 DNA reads TGTGCCAGCAGCAAAGAGGTAGGCGACAGGGAGCGCGGGGAGCAGTACTTC.

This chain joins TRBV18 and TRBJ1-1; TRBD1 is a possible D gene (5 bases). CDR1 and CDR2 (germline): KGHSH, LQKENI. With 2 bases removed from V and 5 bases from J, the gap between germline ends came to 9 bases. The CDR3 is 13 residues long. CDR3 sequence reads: CASSPMGETEAFF. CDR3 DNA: TGTGCCAGCTCACCAATGGGGGAGACTGAAGCTTTCTTT.

CDR3 DNA: TGTGCCAGCAGAGCCTCTCTTTCGACTAGCGGGGGGGAGAATGAGCAGTTCTTC. This translates into CASRASLSTSGGENEQFF. The chain couples TRBV2 to TRBJ2-1; 14 positions match TRBD2. The V segment lost 6 bases and the J segment 7 bases; nucleotides outside the gene matches: 14. The germline CDR1 and CDR2 sequences are SNHLY and FYNNEI. This CDR3 spans 18 amino acids. Complete variable domain (other parts from reference TRBV2 and TRBJ2-1): EPEVTQTPSHQVTQMGQEVILRCVPISNHLYFYWYRQILGQKVEFLVSFYNNEISEKSEIFDDQFSVERPDGSNFTLKIRSTKLEDSAMYFCASRASLSTSGGENEQFFGPGTRLTVL.

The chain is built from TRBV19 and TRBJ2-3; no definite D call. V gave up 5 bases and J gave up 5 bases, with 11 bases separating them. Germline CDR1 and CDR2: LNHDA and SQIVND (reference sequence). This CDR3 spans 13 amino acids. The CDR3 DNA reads TGTGCCAGTAGTCTCTCCCTTATAGATACGCAGTATTTT. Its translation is CASSLSLIDTQYF.

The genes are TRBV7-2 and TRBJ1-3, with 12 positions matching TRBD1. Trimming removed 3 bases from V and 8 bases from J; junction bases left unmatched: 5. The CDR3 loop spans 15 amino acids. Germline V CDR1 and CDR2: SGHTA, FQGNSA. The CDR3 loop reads CASSFGTGGRDTIYF. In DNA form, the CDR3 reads TGTGCCAGCAGCTTTGGGACAGGGGGCAGAGACACCATATATTTT.

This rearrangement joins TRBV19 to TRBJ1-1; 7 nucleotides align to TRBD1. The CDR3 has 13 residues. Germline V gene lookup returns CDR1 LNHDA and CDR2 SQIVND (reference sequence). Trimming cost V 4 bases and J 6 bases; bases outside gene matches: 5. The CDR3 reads CASSKTGASEAFF. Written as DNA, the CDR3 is TGTGCCAGTAGTAAAACAGGGGCGTCTGAAGCTTTCTTT.

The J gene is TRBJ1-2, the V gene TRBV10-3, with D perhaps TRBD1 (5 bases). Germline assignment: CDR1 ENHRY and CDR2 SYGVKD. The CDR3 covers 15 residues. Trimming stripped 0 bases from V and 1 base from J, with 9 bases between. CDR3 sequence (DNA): TGTGCCATCAGTGAGTCGCCAGGGTATAACTATGGCTACACCTTC. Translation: CAISESPGYNYGYTF.

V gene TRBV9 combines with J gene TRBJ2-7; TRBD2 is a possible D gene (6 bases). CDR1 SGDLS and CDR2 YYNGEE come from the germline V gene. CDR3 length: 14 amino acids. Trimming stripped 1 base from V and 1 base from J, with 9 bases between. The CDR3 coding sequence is TGTGCCAGCAGCGTATCGAGCGGGTCCTACGAGCAGTACTTC. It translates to CASSVSSGSYEQYF.

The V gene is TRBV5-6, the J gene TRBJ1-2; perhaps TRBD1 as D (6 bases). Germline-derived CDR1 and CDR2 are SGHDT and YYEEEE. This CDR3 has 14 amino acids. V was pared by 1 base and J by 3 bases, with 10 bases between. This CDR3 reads CASSLPGVHYGYTF. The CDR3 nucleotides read TGTGCCAGCAGCTTGCCAGGGGTTCACTATGGCTACACCTTC.

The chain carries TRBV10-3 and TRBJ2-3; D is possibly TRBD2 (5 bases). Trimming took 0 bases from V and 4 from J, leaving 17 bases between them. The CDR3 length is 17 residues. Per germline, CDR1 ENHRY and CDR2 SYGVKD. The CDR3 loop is CAISESPGSIPPDTQYF. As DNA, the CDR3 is TGTGCCATCAGTGAGTCACCGGGGAGTATCCCCCCAGATACGCAGTATTTT.

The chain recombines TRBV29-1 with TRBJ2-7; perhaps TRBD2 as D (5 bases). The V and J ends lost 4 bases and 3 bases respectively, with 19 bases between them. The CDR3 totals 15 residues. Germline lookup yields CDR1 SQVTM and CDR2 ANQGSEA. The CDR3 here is CSVVEKGKRVYEQYF. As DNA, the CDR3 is TGCAGCGTTGTCGAAAAGGGTAAGAGGGTCTACGAGCAGTACTTC.

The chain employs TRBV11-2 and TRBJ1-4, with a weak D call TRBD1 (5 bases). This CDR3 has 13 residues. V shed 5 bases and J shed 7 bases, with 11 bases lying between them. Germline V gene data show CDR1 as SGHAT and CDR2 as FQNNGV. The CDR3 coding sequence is TGTGCCAGCAGCCCGGGACTTACTGAAAAACTGTTTTTT. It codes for CASSPGLTEKLFF.

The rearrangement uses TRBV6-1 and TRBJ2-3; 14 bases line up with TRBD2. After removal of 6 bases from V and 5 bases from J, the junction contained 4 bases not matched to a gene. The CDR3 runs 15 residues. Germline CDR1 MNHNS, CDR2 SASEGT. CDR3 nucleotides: TGTGCCAGCAGCCGACTAGCGGGGGGGGAAGATACGCAGTATTTT. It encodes CASSRLAGGEDTQYF.

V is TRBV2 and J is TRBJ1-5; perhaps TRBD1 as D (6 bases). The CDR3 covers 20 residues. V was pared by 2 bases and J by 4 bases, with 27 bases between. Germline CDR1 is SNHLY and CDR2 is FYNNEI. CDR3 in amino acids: CASSEFGPLSPGVGNQPQHF. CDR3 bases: TGTGCCAGCAGTGAATTCGGGCCACTATCCCCAGGGGTAGGGAATCAGCCCCAGCATTTT.

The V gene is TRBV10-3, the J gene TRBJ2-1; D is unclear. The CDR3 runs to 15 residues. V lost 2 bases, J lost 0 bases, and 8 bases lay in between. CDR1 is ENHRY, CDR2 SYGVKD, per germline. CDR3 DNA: TGTGCCATCAGTGAGGGGTTCAGCTCCTACAATGAGCAGTTCTTC. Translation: CAISEGFSSYNEQFF.